This is a list of T cell receptor beta chains from one sample in a study of blood T cell repertoires in COVID-19. Method: immunoSEQ multiplex PCR; TCRdb's copy keeps in-frame clones and lacks some. The table includes 230,000 or so clones, roughly 80% detected once. The source material was peripheral blood. The receptors were sampled from a human donor in a cohort sampled during active COVID-19. The CDR3 runs from the conserved cysteine through the conserved F or W. Each record gives: CDR3 length, V gene, CDR3 protein.

>16|TRBV24-1
CATSDPPGQEQGGYTF
>14|TRBV19
CASSMSGRNTEAFF
>16|TRBV11-3
CASSLGGRGSRDTQYF
>14|TRBV19
CASIPGQGANTIYF
>15|TRBV7-2
CASSSPGQGVYEQYF
>15|TRBV9
CASSVGRRPNEKLFF
>15|TRBV24-1
CATSDSLRRYNEQFF
>13|TRBV19
CASTPGRGNEAFF
>16|TRBV28
CASSFKYRQLYQPQHF
>17|TRBV7-2
CASSSPGLAGRRETQYF
>14|TRBV5-6
CASSKGQGNYGYTF
>14|TRBV7-2
CASSLQGGNTEAFF
>16|TRBV5-8
CASSIRDRAVRSEQYF
>15|TRBV28
CASSGKGVGNQPQHF
>12|TRBV10-3
CAISQLTAPDTF
>16|TRBV7-2
CASSLGSGLGSYEQYF
>14|TRBV2
CASNRDYFSYEQYF
>14|TRBV5-6
CASSLGDRAYEQYF
>13|TRBV25-1
CATTGTPNTEAFF
>14|TRBV5-6
CASSLGSGVYGYTF
>14|TRBV18
CASSLPGHDYEQYF
>14|TRBV2
CASSSGQGGEKLFF
>16|TRBV7-9
CASSLASGLAGETQYF
>14|TRBV5-1
CASYPGYPNYEQYF
>16|TRBV10-3
CAISDIKGRAPDEQYF
>14|TRBV6-5
CASSLDSPNYGYTF
>13|TRBV12-2
CASRCVSYNEQFF
>12|TRBV7-9
CASSLGQGGYTF
>17|TRBV11-2
CASSSPAGGPSSYEQYF
>13|TRBV3-1/TRBV3-2
CASSPPSGYEQYF
>13|TRBV7-2
CASSNDRNYGYTF
>16|TRBV19
CASSALAGGRSSPLHF
>17|TRBV7-9
CASSKFAGVGNTGELFF
>15|TRBV3-1/TRBV3-2
CASSLGLAGYYEQYF
>13|TRBV15
CASRRTASYEQYF
>15|TRBV4-1
CASSQGTGGLSPLHF
>17|TRBV13
CASTDPGAGGSTDTQYF
>13|TRBV30
CAWGLAGVGEQYF
>15|TRBV29-1
CSVFTSLREGHEQYF
>14|TRBV5-1
CASRGPGGSYEQYF
>10|TRBV21-1
CASSKREQYF
>15|TRBV5-4
CASSRGRAGTTEQFF
>19|TRBV7-2
CASSLSGQGGYLRYSPLHF
>15|TRBV19
CASSLRGIAGQPQHF
>13|TRBV30
CAWRTSGGYEQYF
>15|TRBV3-1/TRBV3-2
CASSQVDGEKNIQYF
>15|TRBV25-1
CASSPRGQGVNEQFF
>13|TRBV6-2/TRBV6-3
CASSNRGGEKLFF
>15|TRBV28
CASSLLSGRNQPQHF
>16|TRBV19
CASSIGQGGLTDTQYF
>17|TRBV7-2
CASSLADRVLTYNEQFF